The next 15 T cell receptor beta chains were all read from a single sample in a study of early T cells in non-severe SARS-CoV-2 infection. TCRdb reanalysed the 5' RACE reads using MiXCR and keeps one entry per CDR3 protein. The table has 55,000 to 85,000 distinct CDR3 sequences, 9% to 15% seen once. Sample: whole blood. All receptors derive from an adult who was a healthcare worker with PCR-confirmed SARS-CoV-2 infection or an uninfected control (not recorded which).

The J gene is TRBJ2-1, the V gene TRBV9; 8 nucleotides match TRBD2. Trimming removed 5 bases from V and 8 bases from J; junction bases left unmatched: 3. Germline CDR1 SGDLS, CDR2 YYNGEE. The CDR3 length is 12 residues. The CDR3 sequence is CASSLAGYEQFF. CDR3 sequence (DNA): TGTGCCAGCAGTCTAGCGGGCTATGAGCAGTTCTTC.

This clonotype was found a few times. The genes are TRBV9 and TRBJ2-5, with D possibly being TRBD2 (5 bases). The germline V and J ends were trimmed by 7 bases and 5 bases, with 9 bases remaining between them. CDR1 is SGDLS, CDR2 YYNGEE, per germline. This CDR3 has 11 residues. CDR3 nucleotides: TGTGCCAGCGGCGAGCGGGAGACCCAGTACTTC. Translating gives CASGERETQYF.

The chain combines TRBV29-1 with TRBJ2-7; a possible D gene is TRBD1 (6 bases). Trimming pared 7 bases from V and 1 base from J, leaving 11 bases between. CDR1 is SQVTM and CDR2 is ANQGSEA in the germline V gene. CDR3 size: 12 residues. The CDR3 reads CSAGTPSYEQYF. CDR3 nucleotide sequence: TGCAGCGCGGGGACACCATCCTACGAGCAGTACTTC.

This clonotype was seen at least ten times. The chain is built from TRBV10-3 and TRBJ2-3; TRBD2 aligns across 7 bases. CDR1 is ENHRY and CDR2 is SYGVKD in the germline V gene. The CDR3 is made up of 13 amino acids. The V segment lost 8 bases and the J segment 1 base; nucleotides outside the gene matches: 3. CDR3 amino acids: CAIGLAGTDTQYF. The CDR3 nucleotides read TGTGCCATCGGTCTAGCGGGCACAGATACGCAGTATTTT.

This clonotype was recorded at least ten times. The chain joins TRBV6-4 to TRBJ1-1; D call uncertain. Germline lookup yields CDR1 MRHNA and CDR2 SNTAGT. With 5 bases removed from V and 4 bases from J, the gap between germline ends came to 11 bases. The CDR3 sequence is 13 residues long. The CDR3 nucleotides are TGTGCCAGCAGTCTGGAGGAGACCACTGAAGCTTTCTTT. It encodes CASSLEETTEAFF.

This clonotype appeared many times. The V call is TRBV24-1, the J call TRBJ2-1; 9 nucleotides agree with TRBD2. The V and J ends lost 2 bases and 4 bases, in that order; junction bases with no gene match: 8. Germline CDR1 is KGHDR and CDR2 is SFDVKD. This CDR3 region has 17 residues. CDR3 loop: CATSDSFAGGQYNEQFF. The DNA for the CDR3 is TGTGCCACCAGTGATTCCTTTGCGGGAGGGCAATACAATGAGCAGTTCTTC.

V gene TRBV20-1 combines with J gene TRBJ1-1, with D unclear. V was shortened by 1 base and J by 4 bases, with 10 bases between the two germline ends. The CDR3 runs to 13 residues. Germline-derived CDR1 and CDR2 are DFQATT and SNEGSKA (reference sequence). Here the CDR3 reads CSARGPSPTEAFF. The CDR3 nucleotides read TGCAGTGCTAGAGGCCCGTCCCCCACTGAAGCTTTCTTT.

Details on this clonotype: A much more abundant neighbour one base away suggests this may be a read error. In this CDR3 the conserved last residue, phenylalanine or tryptophan, is missing, so a read error is likely. The chain carries TRBV7-9 and TRBJ2-3; maybe TRBD2 (5 bases). The V end lost 5 bases, the J end lost 0 bases, and 15 bases lay between the germline ends. The CDR3 totals 16 residues. The germline V gene encodes CDR1 SEHNR and CDR2 FQNEAQ (reference sequence). CDR3 DNA sequence: TGTGCCAGCAGCGCGGACGTGGGAGCTAGCACAGATACGCAGTATTAT. This translates into CASSADVGASTDTQYY.

This clonotype occurred a few times. This chain links TRBV7-8 with TRBJ2-7; 9 bases align to TRBD2. CDR3 length: 15 residues. CDR1 and CDR2 from the germline V gene are SGHVS and FQNEAQ. J was trimmed by 1 base and V by 5 bases; bases with no gene match: 6. The CDR3 DNA follows: TGTGCCAGCAGCCGGAGCGGGAGGTTATCCTACGAGCAGTACTTC. Translated: CASSRSGRLSYEQYF.

This clonotype has a handful of counts. The chain is built from TRBV7-9 and TRBJ2-5; 10 nucleotides line up with TRBD2. This CDR3 contains 17 residues. Germline values: CDR1 SEHNR, CDR2 FQNEAQ (reference sequence). The ends lost 5 bases at V and 5 bases at J; junction bases unmatched: 14. CDR3 nucleotide sequence: TGTGCCAGCAGCATCCCTCCAGCGGGGGGGCCGAGGGAGACCCAGTACTTC. The encoded protein is CASSIPPAGGPRETQYF.

This clonotype is a singleton in its sample. A much larger clone lies a single base off, so this may be a read error. The chain employs TRBV29-1 and TRBJ1-1, with D possibly matching TRBD1 (5 bases). V lost 6 bases and J lost 5, with 16 bases in between. The CDR3 runs to 13 residues. Germline CDR1 SQVTM, CDR2 ANQGSEA. CDR3 sequence: CSVQQELSTEAFF. The CDR3 DNA is TGCAGCGTACAACAGGAGTTGAGTACTGAAGCTTTCTTT.

The V and J genes are TRBV7-3 and TRBJ2-3; possibly TRBD2 for D (6 bases). CDR1 is SGHTA, CDR2 FQGTGA, per germline. The CDR3 extends over 15 amino acids. Trimming removed 2 bases at V and 0 bases at J, with 9 bases between. Here the CDR3 DNA reads TGTGCCAGCAGCTTAGATAGCGGAAGCACAGATACGCAGTATTTT. Translated: CASSLDSGSTDTQYF.

The chain is built from TRBV29-1 and TRBJ2-3; D is undetermined. Germline CDR1 reads SQVTM; CDR2 reads ANQGSEA. Trimming took 7 bases from V and 0 from J, leaving 2 bases between them. This CDR3 region has 10 residues. This CDR3 is CSASTDTQYF. DNA of the CDR3: TGCAGCGCGAGCACAGATACGCAGTATTTT.

The chain employs TRBV12-3 or TRBV12-4 and TRBJ1-1; 8 nucleotides line up with TRBD1. Losses at the gene ends were 7 bases for V and 7 bases for J; bases not matched to a gene: 11. The CDR3 is 14 residues long. CDR3 loop: CASTPAPGTGEAFF. CDR3 in DNA: TGTGCCAGCACTCCCGCCCCTGGGACAGGTGAAGCTTTCTTT.

This clonotype was observed a handful of times. The chain is built from TRBV6-1 and TRBJ1-2; D gene uncertain. Germline loops: CDR1 MNHNS, CDR2 SASEGT. This CDR3 comprises 15 residues. V lost 6 bases to trimming and J lost 1 base, with 15 bases between them. The CDR3 loop reads CASSLTKEVNYGYTF. The CDR3 nucleotides read TGTGCCAGCAGCCTGACCAAGGAGGTTAACTATGGCTACACCTTC.